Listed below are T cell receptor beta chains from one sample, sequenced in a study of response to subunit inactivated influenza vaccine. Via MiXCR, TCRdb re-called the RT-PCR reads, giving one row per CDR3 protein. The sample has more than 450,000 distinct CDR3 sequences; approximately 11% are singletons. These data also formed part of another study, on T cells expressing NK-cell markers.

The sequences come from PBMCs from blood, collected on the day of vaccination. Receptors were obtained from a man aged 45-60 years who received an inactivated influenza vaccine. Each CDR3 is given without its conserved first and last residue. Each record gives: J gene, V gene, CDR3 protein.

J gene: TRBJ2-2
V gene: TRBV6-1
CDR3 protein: ASSGDYFRVANTGELF

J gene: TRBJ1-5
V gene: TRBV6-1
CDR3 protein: ASKAEGGSNQPQH

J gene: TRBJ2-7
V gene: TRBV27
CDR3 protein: ASNLGQEYEQY

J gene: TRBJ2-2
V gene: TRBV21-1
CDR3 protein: ASSKVLAGVIPNTGELF

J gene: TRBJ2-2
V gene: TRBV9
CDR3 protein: ASSSPTNTGELF

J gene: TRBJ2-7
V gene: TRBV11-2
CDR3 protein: ASSLGRDLY

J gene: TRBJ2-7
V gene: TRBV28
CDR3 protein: ASTRQVGSYEQY

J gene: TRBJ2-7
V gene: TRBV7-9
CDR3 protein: ASSTTVREGMYEQY

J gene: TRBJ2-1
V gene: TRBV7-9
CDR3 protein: ASRPPLGDGNNEQF

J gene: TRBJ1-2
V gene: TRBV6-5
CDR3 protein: ASSSSNLYGYT

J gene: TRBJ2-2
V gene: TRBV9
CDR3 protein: ASSSGLAGTANTGELF

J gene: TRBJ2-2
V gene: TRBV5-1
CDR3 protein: ASSSGSQAGELF

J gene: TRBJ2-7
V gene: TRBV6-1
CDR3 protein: ASTLSPAGLTEQY

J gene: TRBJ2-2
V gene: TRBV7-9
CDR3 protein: ASGFDRGTGELF

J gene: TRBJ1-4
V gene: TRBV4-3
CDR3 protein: ASSQDGVEKLF

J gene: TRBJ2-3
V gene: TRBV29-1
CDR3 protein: SVDGRLTDTQY

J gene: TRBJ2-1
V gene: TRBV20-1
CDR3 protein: SARDYQGRNEQF

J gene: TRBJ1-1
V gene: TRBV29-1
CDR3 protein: SALRVTNTEAF

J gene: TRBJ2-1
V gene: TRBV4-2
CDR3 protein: ASSQVSSGGAVEQF

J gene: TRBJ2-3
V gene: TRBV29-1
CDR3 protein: SVGSRVGDTQY

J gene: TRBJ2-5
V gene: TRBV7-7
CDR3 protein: ASSMGLAGVETQY

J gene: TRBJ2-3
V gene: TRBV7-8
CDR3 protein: ASIDGWRPDTQY

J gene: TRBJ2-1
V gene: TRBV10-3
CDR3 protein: AISSATGTASYNEQF

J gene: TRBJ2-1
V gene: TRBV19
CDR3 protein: ASLDRGAYNEQF

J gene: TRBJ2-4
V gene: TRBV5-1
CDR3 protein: ASSLYSADTAKNIQY

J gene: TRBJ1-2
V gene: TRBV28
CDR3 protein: ASSLGDRLFFGYT

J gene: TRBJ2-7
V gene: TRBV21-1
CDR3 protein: ASSKELGTGGASYEQY

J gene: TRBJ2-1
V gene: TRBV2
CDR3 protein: ASSIWASGLSSYNEQF

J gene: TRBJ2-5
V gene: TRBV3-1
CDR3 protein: ASSVQGWETQY

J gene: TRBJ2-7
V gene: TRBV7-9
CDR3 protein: ASSHWDGYEQY

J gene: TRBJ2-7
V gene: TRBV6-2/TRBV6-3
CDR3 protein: ASSDPSEGPAAFYEQY

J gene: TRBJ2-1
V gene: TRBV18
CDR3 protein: ASSPLELAGGPHNEQF

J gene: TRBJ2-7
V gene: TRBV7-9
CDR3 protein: ASSLVGDNYEQY

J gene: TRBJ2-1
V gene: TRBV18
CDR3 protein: ASSPWYSSQSSYNEQF

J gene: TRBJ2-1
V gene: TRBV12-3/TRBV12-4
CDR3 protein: ASNPGHQNNEQF

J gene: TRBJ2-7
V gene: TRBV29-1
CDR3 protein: SALDEQY

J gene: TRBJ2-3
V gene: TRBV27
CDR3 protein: ASSLSYGGTDTQY